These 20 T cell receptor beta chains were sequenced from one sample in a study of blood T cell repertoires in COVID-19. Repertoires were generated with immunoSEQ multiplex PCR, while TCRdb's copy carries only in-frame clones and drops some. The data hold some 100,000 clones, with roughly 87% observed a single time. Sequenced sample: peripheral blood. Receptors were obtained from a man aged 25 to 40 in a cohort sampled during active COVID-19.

The CDR3 DNA reads as TGTGCCAGCAGCCCATGGGGGAGCGGGGGACAAGAGACCCAGTACTTC. This gives the protein CASSPWGSGGQETQYF. The chain is built from TRBV11-2 and TRBJ2-5, with 8 positions matching TRBD2. Unmatched junction bases numbered 10, after V lost 5 bases and J lost 2 bases. This CDR3 has 16 residues. Germline V gene data show CDR1 as SGHAT and CDR2 as FQNNGV.

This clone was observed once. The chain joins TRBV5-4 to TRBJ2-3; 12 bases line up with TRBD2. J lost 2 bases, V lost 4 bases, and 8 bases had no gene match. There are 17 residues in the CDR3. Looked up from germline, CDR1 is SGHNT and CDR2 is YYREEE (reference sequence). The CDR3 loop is CASSRTSGDLNTDTQYF. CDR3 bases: TGTGCCAGCAGCCGGACTAGCGGGGACTTAAACACAGATACGCAGTATTTT. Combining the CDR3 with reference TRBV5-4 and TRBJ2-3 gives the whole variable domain ETGVTQSPTHLIKTRGQQVTLRCSSQSGHNTVSWYQQALGQGPQFIFQYYREEENGRGNFPPRFSGLQFPNYSSELNVNALELDDSALYLCASSRTSGDLNTDTQYFGPGTRLTVL.

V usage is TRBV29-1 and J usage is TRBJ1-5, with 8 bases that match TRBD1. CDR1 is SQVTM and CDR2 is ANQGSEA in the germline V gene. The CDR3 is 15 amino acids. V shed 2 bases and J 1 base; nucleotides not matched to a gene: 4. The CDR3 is CSVETTGESNQPQHF. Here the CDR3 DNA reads TGCAGCGTTGAAACGACAGGGGAAAGCAATCAGCCCCAGCATTTT. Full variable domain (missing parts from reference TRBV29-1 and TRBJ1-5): SAVISQKPSRDICQRGTSLTIQCQVDSQVTMMFWYRQQPGQSLTLIATANQGSEATYESGFVIDKFPISRPNLTFSTLTVSNMSPEDSSIYLCSVETTGESNQPQHFGDGTRLSIL.

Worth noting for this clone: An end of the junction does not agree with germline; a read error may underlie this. The CDR3 here is CACSLNDRGLGSPLHF. The CDR3 coding sequence is TGTGCCTGCAGCCTAAACGACAGGGGGCTCGGTTCACCCCTCCACTTT. The chain employs TRBV7-2 and TRBJ1-6, with 10 bases fitting TRBD1. CDR3 size: 16 residues. The germline V gene has CDR1 SGHTA and CDR2 FQGNSA.

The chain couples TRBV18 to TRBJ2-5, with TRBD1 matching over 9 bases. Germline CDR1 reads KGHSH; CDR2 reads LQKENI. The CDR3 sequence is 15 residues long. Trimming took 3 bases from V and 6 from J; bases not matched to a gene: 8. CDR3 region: CASSPQGQGAKTQYF. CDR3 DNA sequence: TGTGCCAGCTCACCGCAGGGACAGGGCGCGAAGACCCAGTACTTC.

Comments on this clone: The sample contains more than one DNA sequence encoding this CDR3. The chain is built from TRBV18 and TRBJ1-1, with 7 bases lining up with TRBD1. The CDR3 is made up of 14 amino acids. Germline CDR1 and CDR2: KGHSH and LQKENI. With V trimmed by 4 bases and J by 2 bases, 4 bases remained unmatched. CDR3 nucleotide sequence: TGTGCCAGCTCACTTACAGGGGAAAACACTGAAGCTTTCTTT. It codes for CASSLTGENTEAFF.

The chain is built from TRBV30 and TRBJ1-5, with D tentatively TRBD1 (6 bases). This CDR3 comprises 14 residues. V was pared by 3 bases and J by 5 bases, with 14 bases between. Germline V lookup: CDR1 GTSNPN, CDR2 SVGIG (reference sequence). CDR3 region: CAWREQGDHQPQHF. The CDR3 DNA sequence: TGTGCCTGGAGAGAACAGGGAGACCATCAGCCCCAGCATTTT.

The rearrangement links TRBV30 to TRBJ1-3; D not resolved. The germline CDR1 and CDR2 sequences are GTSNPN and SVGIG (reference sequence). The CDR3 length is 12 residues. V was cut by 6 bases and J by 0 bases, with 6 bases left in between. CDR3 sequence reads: CACKNSGNTIYF. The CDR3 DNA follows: TGTGCCTGTAAAAACTCTGGAAACACCATATATTTT.

Here the CDR3 DNA reads TGTGCCAGCAGCTTAGGACAGGGGGCGCTTAATTCACCCCTCCACTTT. This codes for CASSLGQGALNSPLHF. This chain uses TRBV7-6 with TRBJ1-6; 10 bases line up with TRBD1. Germline assignment: CDR1 SGHVS and CDR2 FNYEAQ. V shed 1 base and J 6 bases; nucleotides not matched to a gene: 3. The CDR3 extends over 16 amino acids.

CDR3 residues: CASSLALGQGALSSSPLHF. For the CDR3, the DNA is TGTGCCAGCAGCTTAGCGCTGGGGCAGGGGGCGCTTTCTAGCTCACCCCTCCACTTT. The chain combines TRBV7-9 with TRBJ1-6; 8 bases align to TRBD1. Germline V gene sequence: CDR1 SEHNR, CDR2 FQNEAQ (reference sequence). The CDR3 has 19 amino acids. V gave up 0 bases and J gave up 10 bases; unmatched junction bases: 17. Combining the CDR3 with reference TRBV7-9 and TRBJ1-6 gives the whole variable domain DTGVSQNPRHKITKRGQNVTFRCDPISEHNRLYWYRQTLGQGPEFLTYFQNEAQLEKSRLLSDRFSAERPKGSFSTLEIQRTEQGDSAMYLCASSLALGQGALSSSPLHFGNGTRLTVT.

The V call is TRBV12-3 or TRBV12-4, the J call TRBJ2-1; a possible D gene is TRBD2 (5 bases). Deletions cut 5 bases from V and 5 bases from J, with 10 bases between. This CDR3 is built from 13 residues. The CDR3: CASSPMTNNEQFF. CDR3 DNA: TGTGCCAGCAGTCCCATGACTAACAATGAGCAGTTCTTC.

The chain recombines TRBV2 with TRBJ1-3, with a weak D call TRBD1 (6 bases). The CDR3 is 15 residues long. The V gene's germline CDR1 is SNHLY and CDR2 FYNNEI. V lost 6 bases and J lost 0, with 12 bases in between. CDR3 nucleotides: TGTGCCAGCAGCCTTACACAGGGCTCTGGAAACACCATATATTTT. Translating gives CASSLTQGSGNTIYF.

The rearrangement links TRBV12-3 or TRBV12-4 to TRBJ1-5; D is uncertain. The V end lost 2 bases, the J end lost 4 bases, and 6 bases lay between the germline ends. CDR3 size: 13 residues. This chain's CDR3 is CASSLIDNQPQHF. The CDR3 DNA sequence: TGTGCCAGCAGTTTAATAGATAATCAGCCCCAGCATTTT.

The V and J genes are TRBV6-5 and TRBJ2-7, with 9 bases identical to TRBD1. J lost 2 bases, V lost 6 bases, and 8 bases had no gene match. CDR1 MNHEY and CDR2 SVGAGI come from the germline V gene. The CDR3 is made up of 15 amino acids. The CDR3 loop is CASSLRYRGPYEQYF. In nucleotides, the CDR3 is TGTGCCAGCAGCCTAAGATACAGGGGGCCCTACGAGCAGTACTTC.

The chain's CDR3 is CASSWDSENTGELFF. CDR3 bases: TGTGCCAGCAGTTGGGACAGCGAGAACACCGGGGAGCTGTTTTTT. The J gene is TRBJ2-2, the V gene TRBV6-5; 7 bases are a match to TRBD1. Germline V gene data show CDR1 as MNHEY and CDR2 as SVGAGI. The junction had 3 bases not matched to a gene; V was cut back by 4 bases and J by 1 base. The CDR3 runs to 15 residues.

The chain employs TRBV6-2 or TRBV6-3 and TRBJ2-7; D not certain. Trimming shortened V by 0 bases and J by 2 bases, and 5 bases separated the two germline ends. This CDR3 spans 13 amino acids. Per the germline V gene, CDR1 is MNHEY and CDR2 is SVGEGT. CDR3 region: CASSYSPAYEQYF. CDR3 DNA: TGTGCCAGCAGTTACTCTCCCGCCTACGAGCAGTACTTC.

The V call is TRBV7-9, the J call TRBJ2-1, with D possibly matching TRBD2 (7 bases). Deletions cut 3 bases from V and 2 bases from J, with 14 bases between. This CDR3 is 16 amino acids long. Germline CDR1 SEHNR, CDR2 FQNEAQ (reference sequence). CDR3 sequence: CASSFYGGPTYNEQFF. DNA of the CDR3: TGTGCCAGCAGCTTCTACGGGGGGCCTACCTACAATGAGCAGTTCTTC. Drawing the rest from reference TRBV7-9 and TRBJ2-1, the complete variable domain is DTGVSQNPRHKITKRGQNVTFRCDPISEHNRLYWYRQTLGQGPEFLTYFQNEAQLEKSRLLSDRFSAERPKGSFSTLEIQRTEQGDSAMYLCASSFYGGPTYNEQFFGPGTRLTVL.

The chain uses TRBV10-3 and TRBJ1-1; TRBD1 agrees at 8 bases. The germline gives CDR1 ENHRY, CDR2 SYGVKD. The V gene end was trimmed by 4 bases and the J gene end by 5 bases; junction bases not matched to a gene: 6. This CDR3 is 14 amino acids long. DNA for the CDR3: TGTGCCATCAGTGGACAGGGGTCGGGAACTGAAGCTTTCTTT. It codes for CAISGQGSGTEAFF.

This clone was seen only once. The CDR3 here is CASSPIYRSGNTIYF. Here the CDR3 DNA reads TGTGCCAGCAGCCCCATCTACAGGTCTGGAAACACCATATATTTT. The chain is built from TRBV7-9 and TRBJ1-3, with D perhaps matching TRBD1 (5 bases). Looked up from germline, CDR1 is SEHNR and CDR2 is FQNEAQ (reference sequence). V dropped 5 bases and J dropped 1 base, with 12 bases sitting between them. This CDR3 comprises 15 residues.

The chain's CDR3 is CATSRAISGGLNGEQYF. The CDR3 bases are TGTGCCACCAGCAGAGCTATAAGCGGGGGCTTAAACGGCGAGCAGTACTTC. This sequence joins TRBV15 and TRBJ2-7, with 8 bases lining up with TRBD2. Germline-derived CDR1 and CDR2 are LNHNV and YYDKDF (reference sequence). The CDR3 sequence is 17 residues long. Trimming cost V 1 base and J 6 bases; bases outside gene matches: 14.